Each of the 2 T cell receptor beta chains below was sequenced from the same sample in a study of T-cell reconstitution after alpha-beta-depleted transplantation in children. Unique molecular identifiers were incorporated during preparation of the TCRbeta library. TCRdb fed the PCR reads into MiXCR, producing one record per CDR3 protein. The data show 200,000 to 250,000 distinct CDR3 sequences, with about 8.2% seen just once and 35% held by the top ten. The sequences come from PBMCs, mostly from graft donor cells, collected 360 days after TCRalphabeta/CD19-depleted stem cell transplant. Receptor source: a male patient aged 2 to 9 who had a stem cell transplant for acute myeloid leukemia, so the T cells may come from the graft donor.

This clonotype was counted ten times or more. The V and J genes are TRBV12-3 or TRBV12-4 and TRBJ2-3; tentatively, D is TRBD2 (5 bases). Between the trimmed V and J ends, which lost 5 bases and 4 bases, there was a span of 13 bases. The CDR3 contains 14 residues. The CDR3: CASSPGIWSDTQYF. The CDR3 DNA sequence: TGTGCCAGCAGTCCCGGGATTTGGTCAGATACGCAGTATTTT.

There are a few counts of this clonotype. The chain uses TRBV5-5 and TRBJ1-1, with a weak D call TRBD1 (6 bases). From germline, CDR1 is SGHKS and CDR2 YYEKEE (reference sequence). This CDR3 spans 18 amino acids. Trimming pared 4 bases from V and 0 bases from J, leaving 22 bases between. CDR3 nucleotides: TGTGCCAGCAGCGATCCTCCGGGACATAGTGCTTTGAACACTGAAGCTTTCTTT. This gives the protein CASSDPPGHSALNTEAFF.